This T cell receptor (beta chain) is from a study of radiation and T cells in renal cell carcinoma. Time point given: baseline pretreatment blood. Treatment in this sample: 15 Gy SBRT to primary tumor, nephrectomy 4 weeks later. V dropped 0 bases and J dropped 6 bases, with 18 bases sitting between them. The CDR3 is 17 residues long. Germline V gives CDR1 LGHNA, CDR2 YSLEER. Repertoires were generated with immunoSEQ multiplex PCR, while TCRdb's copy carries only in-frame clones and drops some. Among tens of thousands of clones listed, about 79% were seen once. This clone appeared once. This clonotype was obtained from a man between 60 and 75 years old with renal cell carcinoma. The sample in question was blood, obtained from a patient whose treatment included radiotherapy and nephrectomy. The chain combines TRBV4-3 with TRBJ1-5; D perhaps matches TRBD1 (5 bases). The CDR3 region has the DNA TGCGCCAGCAGCCAAGATCTTCCCAGGGCTGGTAGTCAGCCCCAGCATTTT. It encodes CASSQDLPRAGSQPQHF.